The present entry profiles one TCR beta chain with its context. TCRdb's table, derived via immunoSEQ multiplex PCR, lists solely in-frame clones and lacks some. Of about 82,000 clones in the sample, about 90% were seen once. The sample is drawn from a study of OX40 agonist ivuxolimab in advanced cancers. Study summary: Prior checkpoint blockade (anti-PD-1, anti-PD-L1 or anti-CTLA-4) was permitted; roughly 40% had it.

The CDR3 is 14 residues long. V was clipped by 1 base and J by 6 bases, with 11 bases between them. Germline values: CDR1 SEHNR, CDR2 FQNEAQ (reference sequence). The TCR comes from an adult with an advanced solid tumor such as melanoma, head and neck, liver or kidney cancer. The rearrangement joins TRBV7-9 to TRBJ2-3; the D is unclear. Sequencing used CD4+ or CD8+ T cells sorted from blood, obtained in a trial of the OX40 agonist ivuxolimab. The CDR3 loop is CASSLEVDLDTQYF. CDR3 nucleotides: TGTGCCAGCAGCTTAGAGGTAGATTTGGATACGCAGTATTTT.